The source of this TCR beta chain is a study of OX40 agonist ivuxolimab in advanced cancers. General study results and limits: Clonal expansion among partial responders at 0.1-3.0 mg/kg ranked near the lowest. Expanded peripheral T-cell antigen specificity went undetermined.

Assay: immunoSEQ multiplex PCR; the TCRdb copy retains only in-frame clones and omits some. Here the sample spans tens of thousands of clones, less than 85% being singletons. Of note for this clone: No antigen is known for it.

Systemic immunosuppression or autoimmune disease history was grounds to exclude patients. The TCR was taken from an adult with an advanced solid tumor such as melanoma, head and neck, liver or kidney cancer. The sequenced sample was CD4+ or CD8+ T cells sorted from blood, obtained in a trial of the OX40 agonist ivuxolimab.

This CDR3 is CASSPALGVTEAFF. Here the CDR3 DNA reads TGTGCCAGCAGCCCCGCCCTAGGGGTCACTGAAGCTTTCTTT. V usage is TRBV7-3 and J usage is TRBJ1-1, with D maybe TRBD1 (5 bases). This CDR3 region has 14 residues. Deletions cut 5 bases from V and 4 bases from J, with 14 bases between. Germline loops: CDR1 SGHTA, CDR2 FQGTGA.